This T cell receptor beta chain was recorded in a study of T-cell memory formation after mild COVID-19. Study-wide results and limits: The authors left the SARS-CoV-2 specificity of second-wave clones peaking on day 37 unconfirmed. Mostly located in CM and EM were contracting CD4+ clones, with contracting CD8+ clones located in EMRA. Day 15 to 85 contracting clones showed balanced CD4/CD8; day 15 to 37 expanders favored CD4+.

Germline V gene sequence: CDR1 SGHTA, CDR2 FQGNSA. The CDR3 spans 13 residues. After removal of 8 bases from V and 7 bases from J, the junction contained 3 bases not matched to a gene. Turning to this clonotype: Its antigen is undetermined.

TCRdb used MiXCR to reprocess the 5' RACE reads, holding one entry per CDR3 protein. The table has fewer than 350,000 distinct CDR3 sequences, around an eighth seen once. This sequence originates from a man between 18 and 35 years old who had mild COVID-19 (a few samples of this study predate the infection). Cell type and time point are not known. The sequenced sample consisted of PBMCs or a T cell subset sorted from them (not recorded which). V and J are TRBV7-2 and TRBJ1-6; 9 bases agree with TRBD1. The CDR3 nucleotides are TGTGCCAGCCGGGGACAGGGAAATTCACCCCTCCACTTT. Its translation is CASRGQGNSPLHF.